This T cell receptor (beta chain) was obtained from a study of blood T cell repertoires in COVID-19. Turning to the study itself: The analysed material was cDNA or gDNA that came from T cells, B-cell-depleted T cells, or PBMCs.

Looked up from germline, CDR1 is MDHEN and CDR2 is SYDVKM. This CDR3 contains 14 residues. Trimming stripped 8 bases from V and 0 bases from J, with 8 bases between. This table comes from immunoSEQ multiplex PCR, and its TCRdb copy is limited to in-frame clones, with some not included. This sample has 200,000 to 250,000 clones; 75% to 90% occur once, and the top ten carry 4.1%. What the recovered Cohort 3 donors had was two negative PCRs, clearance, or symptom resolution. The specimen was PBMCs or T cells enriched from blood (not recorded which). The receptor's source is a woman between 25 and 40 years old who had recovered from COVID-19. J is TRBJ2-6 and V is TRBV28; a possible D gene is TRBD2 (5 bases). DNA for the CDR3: TGTGCCAGCCTCCTAGCCTCTGGGGCCAACGTCCTGACTTTC. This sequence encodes CASLLASGANVLTF. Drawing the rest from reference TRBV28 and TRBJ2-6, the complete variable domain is DVKVTQSSRYLVKRTGEKVFLECVQDMDHENMFWYRQDPGLGLRLIYFSYDVKMKEKGDIPEGYSVSREKKERFSLILESASTNQTSMYLCASLLASGANVLTFGAGSRLTVL.